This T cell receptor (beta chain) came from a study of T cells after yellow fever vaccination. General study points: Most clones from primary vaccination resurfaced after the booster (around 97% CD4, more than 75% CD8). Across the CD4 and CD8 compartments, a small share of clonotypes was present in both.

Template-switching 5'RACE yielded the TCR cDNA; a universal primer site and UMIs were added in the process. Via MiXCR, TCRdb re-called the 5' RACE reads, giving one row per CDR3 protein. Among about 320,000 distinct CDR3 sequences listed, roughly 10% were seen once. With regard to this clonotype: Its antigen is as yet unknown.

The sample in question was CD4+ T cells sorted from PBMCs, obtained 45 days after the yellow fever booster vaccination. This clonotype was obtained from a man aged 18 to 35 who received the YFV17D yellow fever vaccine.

CDR3 region: CASSLAQTYNEQFF. The CDR3 region has the DNA TGTGCCAGCAGCTTGGCTCAGACTTACAATGAGCAGTTCTTC. The V and J genes are TRBV5-5 and TRBJ2-1; D is ambiguous. The V end was cut by 0 bases, the J end by 4 bases, with 8 bases between. The CDR3 length is 14 residues. The germline CDR1 and CDR2 sequences are SGHKS and YYEKEE (reference sequence).